This TCR beta chain was sequenced during a study of cytomegalovirus exposure and HLA in healthy donors. The CDR3 runs 13 residues. Germline assignment: CDR1 LNHDA and CDR2 SQIVND (reference sequence). V shed 11 bases, J shed 3 bases, and the junction held 5 bases outside the gene matches. The PCR employed 60 Vbeta primers together with 13 Jbeta primers. Only in-frame clones appear in the TCRdb table, and some are missing; sequencing was by immunoSEQ multiplex PCR. The sample includes about 170,000 clones, approximately 70% of them seen just once. The clonotype was recovered from a man aged 40-49 years in good health and CMV-seropositive. The chain is built from TRBV19 and TRBJ2-1, with 9 bases aligning to TRBD2. Sequenced sample: PBMCs. The CDR3 loop reads CASQRGVYNEQFF. The DNA for the CDR3 is TGTGCCTCCCAGCGGGGGGTCTACAATGAGCAGTTCTTC.